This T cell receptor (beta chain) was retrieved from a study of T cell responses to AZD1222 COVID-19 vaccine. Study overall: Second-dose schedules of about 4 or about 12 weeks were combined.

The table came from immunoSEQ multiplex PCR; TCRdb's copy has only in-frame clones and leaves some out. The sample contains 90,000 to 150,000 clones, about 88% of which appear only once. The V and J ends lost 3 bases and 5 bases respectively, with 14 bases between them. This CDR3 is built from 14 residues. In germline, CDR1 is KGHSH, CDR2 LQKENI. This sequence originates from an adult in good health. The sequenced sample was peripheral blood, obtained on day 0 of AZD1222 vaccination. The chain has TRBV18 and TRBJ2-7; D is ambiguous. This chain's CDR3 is CASSPELPPHEQYF. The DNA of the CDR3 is TGTGCCAGCTCACCGGAACTTCCCCCCCACGAGCAGTACTTC.